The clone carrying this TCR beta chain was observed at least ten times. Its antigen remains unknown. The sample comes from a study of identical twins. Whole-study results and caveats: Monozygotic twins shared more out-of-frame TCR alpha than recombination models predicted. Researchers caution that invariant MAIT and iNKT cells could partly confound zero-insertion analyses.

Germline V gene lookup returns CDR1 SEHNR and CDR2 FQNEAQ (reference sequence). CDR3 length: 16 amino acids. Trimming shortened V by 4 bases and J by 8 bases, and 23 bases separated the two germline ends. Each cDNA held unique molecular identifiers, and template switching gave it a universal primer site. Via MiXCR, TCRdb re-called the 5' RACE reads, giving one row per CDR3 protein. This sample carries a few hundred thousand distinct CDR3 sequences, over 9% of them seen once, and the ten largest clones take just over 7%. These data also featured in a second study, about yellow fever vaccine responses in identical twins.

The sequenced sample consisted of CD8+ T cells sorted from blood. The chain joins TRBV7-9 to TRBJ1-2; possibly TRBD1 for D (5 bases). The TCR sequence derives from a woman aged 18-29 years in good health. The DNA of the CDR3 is TGTGCCAGCAGCTCAGCGGAAACGGGGGACCTCGGGGGCTACACCTTC. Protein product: CASSSAETGDLGGYTF.